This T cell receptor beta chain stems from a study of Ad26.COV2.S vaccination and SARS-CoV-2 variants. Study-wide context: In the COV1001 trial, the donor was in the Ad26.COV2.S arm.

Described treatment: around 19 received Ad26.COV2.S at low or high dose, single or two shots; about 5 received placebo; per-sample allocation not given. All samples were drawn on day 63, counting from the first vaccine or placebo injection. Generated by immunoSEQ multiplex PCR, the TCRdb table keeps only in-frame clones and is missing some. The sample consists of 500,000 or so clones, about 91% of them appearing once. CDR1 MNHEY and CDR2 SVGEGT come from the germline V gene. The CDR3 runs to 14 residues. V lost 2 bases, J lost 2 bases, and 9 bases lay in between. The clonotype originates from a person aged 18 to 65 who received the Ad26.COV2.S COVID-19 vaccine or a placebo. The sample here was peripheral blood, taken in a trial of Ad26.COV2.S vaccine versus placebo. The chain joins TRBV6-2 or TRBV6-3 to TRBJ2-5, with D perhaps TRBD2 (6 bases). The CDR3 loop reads CASSYKLAQETQYF. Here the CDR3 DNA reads TGTGCCAGCAGTTACAAACTAGCTCAAGAGACCCAGTACTTC.